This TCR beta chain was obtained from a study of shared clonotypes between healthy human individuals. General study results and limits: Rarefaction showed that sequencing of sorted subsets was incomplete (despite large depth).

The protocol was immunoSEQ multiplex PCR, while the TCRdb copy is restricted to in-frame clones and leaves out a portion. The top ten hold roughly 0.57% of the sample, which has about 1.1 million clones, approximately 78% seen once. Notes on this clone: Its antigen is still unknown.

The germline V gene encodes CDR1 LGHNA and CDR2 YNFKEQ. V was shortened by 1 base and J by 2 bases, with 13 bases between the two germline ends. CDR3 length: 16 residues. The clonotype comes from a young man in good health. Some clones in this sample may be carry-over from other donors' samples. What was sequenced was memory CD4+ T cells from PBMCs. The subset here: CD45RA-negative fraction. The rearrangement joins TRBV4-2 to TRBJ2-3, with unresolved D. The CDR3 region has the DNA TGTGCCAGCAGCCAAGGGGCGCTAGACTCCACAGATACGCAGTATTTT. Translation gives CASSQGALDSTDTQYF.